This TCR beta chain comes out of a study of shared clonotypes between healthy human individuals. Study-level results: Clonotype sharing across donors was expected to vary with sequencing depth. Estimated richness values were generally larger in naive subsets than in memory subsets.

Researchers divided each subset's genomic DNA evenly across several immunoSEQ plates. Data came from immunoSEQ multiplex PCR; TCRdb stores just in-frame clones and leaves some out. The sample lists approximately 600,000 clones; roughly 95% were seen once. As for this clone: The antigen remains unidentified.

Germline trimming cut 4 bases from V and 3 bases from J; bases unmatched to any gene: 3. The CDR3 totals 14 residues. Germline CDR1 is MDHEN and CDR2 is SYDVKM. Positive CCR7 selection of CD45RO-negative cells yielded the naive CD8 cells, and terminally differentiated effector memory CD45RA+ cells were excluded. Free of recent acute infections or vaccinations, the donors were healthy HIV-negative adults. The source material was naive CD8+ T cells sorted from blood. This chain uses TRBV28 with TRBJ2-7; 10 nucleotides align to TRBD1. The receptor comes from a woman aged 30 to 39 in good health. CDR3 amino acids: CASSSGTGDYEQYF. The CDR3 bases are TGTGCCAGCAGTTCGGGGACAGGGGACTACGAGCAGTACTTC. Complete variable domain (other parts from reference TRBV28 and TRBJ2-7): DVKVTQSSRYLVKRTGEKVFLECVQDMDHENMFWYRQDPGLGLRLIYFSYDVKMKEKGDIPEGYSVSREKKERFSLILESASTNQTSMYLCASSSGTGDYEQYFGPGTRLTVT.